This TCR beta chain was obtained from a study of T-cell memory formation after mild COVID-19. Findings and caveats of the study: CD8+ contracting clones occupied EMRA, while CD4+ ones occupied mainly CM and EM. The study detected some responding clones in pre-infection memory, suggesting cross-reactive memory joined.

Germline V gives CDR1 MNHEY, CDR2 SMNVEV (reference sequence). Trimming stripped 4 bases from V and 10 bases from J, with 11 bases between. The CDR3 totals 12 residues. This clonotype was observed a few times. What it binds is unknown. MiXCR was run by TCRdb on the 5' RACE reads, yielding one entry per CDR3 protein. The table has about 180,000 distinct CDR3 sequences, 16% seen once. What was sequenced was PBMCs or a T cell subset sorted from them (not recorded which). This receptor was identified in an adult woman who had mild COVID-19 (a few samples of this study predate the infection). Cell type and time point are not known. The chain couples TRBV27 to TRBJ2-1, with D unresolved. CDR3: CASSSLTGEQFF. The CDR3 region has the DNA TGTGCCAGCAGTTCTCTCACCGGGGAGCAGTTCTTC.